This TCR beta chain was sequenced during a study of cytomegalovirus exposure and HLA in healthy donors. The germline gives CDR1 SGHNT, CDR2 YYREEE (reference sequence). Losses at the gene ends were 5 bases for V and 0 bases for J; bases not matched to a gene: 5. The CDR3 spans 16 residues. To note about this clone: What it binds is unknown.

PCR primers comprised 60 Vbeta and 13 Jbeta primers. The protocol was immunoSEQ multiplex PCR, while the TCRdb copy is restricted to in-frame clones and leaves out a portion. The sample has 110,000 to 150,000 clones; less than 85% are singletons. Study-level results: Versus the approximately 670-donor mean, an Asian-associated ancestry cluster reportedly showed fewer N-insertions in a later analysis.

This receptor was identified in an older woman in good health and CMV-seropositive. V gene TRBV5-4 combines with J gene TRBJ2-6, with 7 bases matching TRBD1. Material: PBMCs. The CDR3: CASRTGKTSGANVLTF. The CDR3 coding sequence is TGTGCCAGCAGGACAGGGAAAACCTCTGGGGCCAACGTCCTGACTTTC.